These T cell receptor beta chains were read from a single sample in a study of blood T cell repertoires in COVID-19. TCRdb's table, derived via immunoSEQ multiplex PCR, lists solely in-frame clones and lacks some. The sample lists about 220,000 clones, roughly 90% occurring once. The sequencing input was PBMCs or T cells enriched from blood (not recorded which). These receptors were collected from a man in his thirties or forties who had been exposed to COVID-19. Each CDR3 is given with its conserved first and last residue. D genes are given only for firm matches. Expanded clones get a size class; other rows say once, few or many, or leave the size out.

V	D	size	J	CDR3	DNA
TRBV5-8	NA	NA	TRBJ2-3	CASSASLRRVTDTQYF	TGTGCCAGCAGCGCAAGTCTCAGGCGGGTCACAGATACGCAGTATTTT
TRBV7-6	NA	NA	TRBJ2-7	CASSPGTYEQYF	TGTGCCAGCAGTCCAGGTACCTACGAGCAGTACTTC
TRBV28	NA	NA	TRBJ1-5	CASRADPGSQHF	TGTGCCAGCAGGGCAGACCCGGGGTCCCAGCATTTT
TRBV7-9	TRBD1	few	TRBJ1-1	CASSQTGGIDTEAFF	TGTGCCAGCAGCCAAACAGGGGGCATAGACACTGAAGCTTTCTTT
TRBV4-1	NA	NA	TRBJ1-6	CASSQSPMRDDNSPLHF	TGCGCCAGCAGCCAATCCCCAATGAGGGATGATAATTCACCCCTCCACTTT
TRBV4-1	NA	NA	TRBJ1-1	CASSQDRLGTEAFF	TGCGCCAGCAGCCAAGATCGACTGGGCACTGAAGCTTTCTTT
TRBV4-1	TRBD1	NA	TRBJ1-6	CASKKTGDPNISLHF	TGCGCCAGCAAGAAAACAGGGGACCCTAATATATCCCTCCACTTT
TRBV6-2/TRBV6-3	NA	NA	TRBJ1-1	CASSRTTGTEAFF	TGTGCCAGCAGTCGCACGACAGGTACTGAAGCTTTCTTT
TRBV4-1	NA	NA	TRBJ1-6	CASSQWAGSYNSPLHF	TGCGCCAGCAGCCAGTGGGCGGGGTCCTATAATTCACCCCTCCACTTT
TRBV7-8	NA	few	TRBJ1-4	CASSPLGAGFGEKLFF	TGTGCCAGCAGCCCCCTAGGTGCAGGGTTCGGTGAAAAACTGTTTTTT